This paragraph covers one TCR beta chain sequence. The antigen is undetermined. Primers: 60 Vbeta forward and 13 Jbeta reverse. The table came from immunoSEQ multiplex PCR; TCRdb's copy has only in-frame clones and leaves some out. The sample has about 200,000 clones; around 83% are singletons. This specimen comes from a study of cytomegalovirus exposure and HLA in healthy donors. Study-wide findings and caveats: Most sequenced TCRs were rare (though some public TCRs occurred in many donors). Later analysis indicated greater clonal expansion among HLA-associated TCR beta chains than among equally common other chains.

The CDR3 is 16 residues long. Trimming at V came to 2 bases and at J to 3 bases, leaving 7 bases not matched to a gene. In germline, CDR1 is SGHTA, CDR2 FQGTGA. The source material was PBMCs. This receptor was obtained from a girl aged 10 to 17 in good health and CMV-seronegative. The V gene is TRBV7-3, the J gene TRBJ2-3; 8 bases fit TRBD1. The CDR3 DNA is TGTGCCAGCAGCTTAGGTGCCGGGACAGGAACAGATACGCAGTATTTT. This codes for CASSLGAGTGTDTQYF.